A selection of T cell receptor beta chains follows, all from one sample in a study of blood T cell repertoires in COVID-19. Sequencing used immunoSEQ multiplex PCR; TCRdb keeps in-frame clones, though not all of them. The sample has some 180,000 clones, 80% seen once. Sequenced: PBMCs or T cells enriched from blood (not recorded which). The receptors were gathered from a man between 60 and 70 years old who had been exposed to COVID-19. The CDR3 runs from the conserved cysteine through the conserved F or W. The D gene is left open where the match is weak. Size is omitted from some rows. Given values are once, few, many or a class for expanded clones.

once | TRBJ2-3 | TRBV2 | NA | TGTGCCAGGGGACGGGGGGATACGCAGTATTTT | CARGRGDTQYF
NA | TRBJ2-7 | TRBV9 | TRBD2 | TGTGCCAGCAGCCTAGAGGCTAGCGGGAGAAATTACGAGCAGTACTTC | CASSLEASGRNYEQYF
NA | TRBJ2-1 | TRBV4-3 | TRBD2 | TGCGCCAGCAGCCAAGGGCTAGCGGGAGCAAGGGAGCAGTTCTTC | CASSQGLAGAREQFF
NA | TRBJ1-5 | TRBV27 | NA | TGTGCCAGCAGTTTCGGCAGGTCGGAGCCCCAGCATTTT | CASSFGRSEPQHF
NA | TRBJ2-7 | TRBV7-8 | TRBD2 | TGTGCCAGCAGCCGAGAGATCGCGGGAGCCCGCTCCTACGAGCAGTACTTC | CASSREIAGARSYEQYF
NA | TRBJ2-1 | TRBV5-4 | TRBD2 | TGTGCCAGCAGCGGCGGGACTAGCGGGAGCTCCTACAATGAGCAGTTCTTC | CASSGGTSGSSYNEQFF
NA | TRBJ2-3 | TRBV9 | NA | TGTGCCAGCAGCGGGGCCGGAGATACGCAGTATTTT | CASSGAGDTQYF
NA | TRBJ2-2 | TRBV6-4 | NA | TGTGCCAGCAGTGCGGGGACTGACACCGGGGAGCTGTTTTTT | CASSAGTDTGELFF
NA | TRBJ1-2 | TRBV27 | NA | TGTGCCAGCCGGGAGACTTTTAACTATGGCTACACCTTC | CASRETFNYGYTF
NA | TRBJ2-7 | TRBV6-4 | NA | TGTGCCAGCAGTGACGACTTTCCGGGACTTTCCAGCTCCTACGAGCAGTACTTC | CASSDDFPGLSSSYEQYF
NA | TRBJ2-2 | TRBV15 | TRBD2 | TGTGCCACCAGCAGAGGAAGGGAGGGTAACACCGGGGAGCTGTTTTTT | CATSRGREGNTGELFF
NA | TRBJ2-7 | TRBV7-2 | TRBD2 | TGTGCCAGCAGCCTTAGCGGGAGGGCATTAGAGCAGTACTTC | CASSLSGRALEQYF
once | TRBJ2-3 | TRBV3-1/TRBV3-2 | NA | TGTGCCAGCAGCCAACGAAGAGGGTCCACAGATACGCAGTATTTT | CASSQRRGSTDTQYF
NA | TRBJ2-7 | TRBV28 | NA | TGTGCCAGCAGTTCCCCCGGGTCTTCCTACGAGCAGTACTTC | CASSSPGSSYEQYF
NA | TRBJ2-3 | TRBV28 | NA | TGTGCCAGCAGCTACGACAGGAGGTCCACAGGTACGCAGTATTTT | CASSYDRRSTGTQYF
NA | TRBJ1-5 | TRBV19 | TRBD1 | TGTGCCAGTAGTGCGGGGTGGACAGGGCCCCGTCAGCCCCAGCATTTT | CASSAGWTGPRQPQHF
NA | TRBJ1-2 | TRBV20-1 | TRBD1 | TGCAGTGCTAGTCGGGGACAGAGTAATGGCTACACCTTC | CSASRGQSNGYTF
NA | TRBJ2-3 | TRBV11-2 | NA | TGTGCCAGCAGCCCCTCGAGGGATACGCAGTATTTT | CASSPSRDTQYF
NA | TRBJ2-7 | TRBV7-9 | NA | TGTGCCAGCAGCCTCTGGCGCGGGCACGAGCAGTACTTC | CASSLWRGHEQYF
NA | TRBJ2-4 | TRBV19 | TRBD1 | TGTGCCAGTAGTAATACCGGGACAGGGGCCAAAAACATTCAGTACTTC | CASSNTGTGAKNIQYF
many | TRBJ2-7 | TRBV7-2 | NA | TGTGCCAGCAGCCCGTTCGGGGAGCAGTACTTC | CASSPFGEQYF
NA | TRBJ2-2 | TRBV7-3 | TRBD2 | TGTGCCAGCAGCCTCGGGACTAGCGGGGCGACCGGGGAGCTGTTTTTT | CASSLGTSGATGELFF
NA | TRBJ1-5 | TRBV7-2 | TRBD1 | TGTGCCAGCAGCTTGGGACAGGGCCCTCAGCCCCAGCATTTT | CASSLGQGPQPQHF
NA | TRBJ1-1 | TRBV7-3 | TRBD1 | TGTGCCAGCAGCGACTTCGACAGGGTCCCTGAAGCTTTCTTT | CASSDFDRVPEAFF
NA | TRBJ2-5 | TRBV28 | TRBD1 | TGTGCCAGCACCACCTCGGGACAGGGGGCCGGGGAGACCCAGTACTTC | CASTTSGQGAGETQYF
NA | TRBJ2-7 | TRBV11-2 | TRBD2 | TGTGCCAGCAGCTTAGGGTCAGCGGGAGGAGGAGAGCAGTACTTC | CASSLGSAGGGEQYF
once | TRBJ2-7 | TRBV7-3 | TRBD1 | TGTGCCAGCAGCGCAGGGGGCCTTCCCTACGAGCAGTACTTC | CASSAGGLPYEQYF
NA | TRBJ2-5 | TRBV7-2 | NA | TGTGCCAGCAGCTTAGGGGGGCCAGCTCAAGAGACCCAGTACTTC | CASSLGGPAQETQYF
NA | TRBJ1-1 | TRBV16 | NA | TGTGCCAGCAGCCATGAGGGAAGGCTCAAAGCTTTCTTT | CASSHEGRLKAFF
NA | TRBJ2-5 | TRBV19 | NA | TGTGCCAGTAGTAGAACCTTCGGGACTCAAGAAGAGACCCAGTACTTC | CASSRTFGTQEETQYF
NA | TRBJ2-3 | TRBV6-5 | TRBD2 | TGTGCCAGCAGGCTAGCGGGAGGGACAGATACGCAGTATTTT | CASRLAGGTDTQYF
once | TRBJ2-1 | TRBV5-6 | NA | TGTGCCAGCACCGTGTCCTACCACAATGAGCAGTTCTTC | CASTVSYHNEQFF
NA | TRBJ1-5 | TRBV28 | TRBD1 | TGTGCCAGCAAGCTCAGGGGGTCGGGCAATCAGCCCCAGCATTTT | CASKLRGSGNQPQHF
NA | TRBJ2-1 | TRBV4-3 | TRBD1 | TGCGCCAGCAGCCGATTCTTGGACAGGGTTCGTGATGAGCAGTTCTTC | CASSRFLDRVRDEQFF
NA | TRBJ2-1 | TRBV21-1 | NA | TGTGCCAGCAGCCCTCGGGTTGGACTAGCGGGAGTGAGGTTTAATAACGAGCAGTTCTTC | CASSPRVGLAGVRFNNEQFF
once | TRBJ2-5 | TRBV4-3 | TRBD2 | TGCGCCAGCAGCCAAGGCGTGACTAGCGGGAGAGAGACCCAGTACTTC | CASSQGVTSGRETQYF
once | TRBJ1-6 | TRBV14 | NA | TGTGCCAGCAGCCAAGAGGCAGGGAATTCACCCCTCCACTTT | CASSQEAGNSPLHF